The rows below give T cell receptor beta chains drawn from one sample of a study of identical twins. One entry per CDR3 protein, called by TCRdb with MiXCR from the 5' RACE reads. This table holds about 200,000 distinct CDR3 sequences, 15% found once. In addition, the sample was reused for a study of T cells expressing NK-cell markers.

Sequencing was carried out using CD8+ T cells sorted from blood. The receptors here all came from a woman between 18 and 29 years old in good health. The CDR3 runs from the conserved cysteine through the conserved F or W. A D gene is named only where the DNA matches it firmly. Rows may omit the clone size; those that give it use once, few, many or a size class.

>TRBJ2-1|TRBV12-3/TRBV12-4|TRBD1|.
TGTGCCAGCAGGGGAGGACAGGGTAGTCCCAATGAGCAGTTCTTC
CASRGGQGSPNEQFF
>TRBJ2-5|TRBV7-6|.|.
TGTGCCAGCAGCTTAGACCCACAAGAGACCCAGTACTTC
CASSLDPQETQYF
>TRBJ2-1|TRBV6-5|TRBD2|few
TGTGCCAGCAGTTACGGGAGGGCGGGTTACAATGAGCAGTTCTTC
CASSYGRAGYNEQFF
>TRBJ2-7|TRBV25-1|.|.
TGTGCCAGCAGTGAATTCGCCAGGGGGGTCTACGAGCAGTACTTC
CASSEFARGVYEQYF
>TRBJ2-1|TRBV29-1|.|.
TGCAGCGCATTCGTCCCATTGCGAGCGGAACGAAGGAATGAGCAGTTCTTC
CSAFVPLRAERRNEQFF
>TRBJ2-1|TRBV7-2|.|.
TGTGCCAGCAGCTTAGTAGCTGGGGTGAATGAGCAGTTCTTC
CASSLVAGVNEQFF
>TRBJ2-7|TRBV29-1|.|few
TGCAGCGTTGAGGGTCTAGGGCTAGCGCAGTACTTC
CSVEGLGLAQYF
>TRBJ2-7|TRBV20-1|TRBD1|.
TGCAGTGCGAGGGACAGGCAAGGGTACGAGCAGTACTTC
CSARDRQGYEQYF
>TRBJ2-3|TRBV7-2|TRBD2|few
TGTGCCAGCAGCTCCGTTAGAAGCGGGAGGGCGTGGGATACGCAGTATTTT
CASSSVRSGRAWDTQYF
>TRBJ2-7|TRBV6-1|.|few
TGTGCCAGCATGGGGACCTACGGCCCTTACGAGCAGTACTTC
CASMGTYGPYEQYF
>TRBJ2-7|TRBV20-1|TRBD2|.
TGCAGTGTCTTTAGCGGGAGCTTCTCCTACGAGCAGTACTTC
CSVFSGSFSYEQYF
>TRBJ2-1|TRBV5-6|.|.
TGTGCTACCGAGGCGGCCTCCTACAATGAGCAGTTCTTC
CATEAASYNEQFF
>TRBJ1-1|TRBV20-1|.|.
TGCAGTGCTGGACCCACCGGGCGGGACAAGACTGAAGCTTTCTTT
CSAGPTGRDKTEAFF
>TRBJ2-3|TRBV5-4|.|.
TGTGCCAGCAGCTTAAGAGGGTTGCCAGATACGCAGTATTTT
CASSLRGLPDTQYF
>TRBJ1-1|TRBV11-2|.|few
TGTGCCAGCGAGAACACTGAAGCTTTCTTT
CASENTEAFF
>TRBJ1-2|TRBV7-2|TRBD1|many
TGTGCCAGCAGCCCCCCAGACAGGGGCGGCTACACCTTC
CASSPPDRGGYTF
>TRBJ2-7|TRBV20-1|TRBD1|.
TGCAGTGTCCACGACAGGGCTAACTCCTACGAGCAGTACTTC
CSVHDRANSYEQYF
>TRBJ2-5|TRBV7-8|TRBD1|few
TGTGCCAGCAGCTTGTCAAGGACAGGCAACCACCCACAAGAGACCCAGTACTTC
CASSLSRTGNHPQETQYF
>TRBJ2-1|TRBV6-5|.|few
TGTGCCAGCAGTTACTCGAGGACCAATGAGCAGTTCTTC
CASSYSRTNEQFF
>TRBJ2-1|TRBV9|TRBD2|few
TGTGCCAGCAGCGTAAGCTCGGGACTAGCGGGGGGGTGGAATGAGCAGTTCTTC
CASSVSSGLAGGWNEQFF
>TRBJ2-1|TRBV27|TRBD1|few
TGTGCCAGCAGTTTTGGACAGGGACTTTACAATGAGCAGTTCTTC
CASSFGQGLYNEQFF
>TRBJ1-2|TRBV12-3/TRBV12-4|.|few
TGTGCCAGCAGTCCAGTCAACTATGGCTACACCTTC
CASSPVNYGYTF